This T cell receptor (beta chain) was sequenced in a study of OX40 agonist ivuxolimab in advanced cancers. This table comes from immunoSEQ multiplex PCR, and its TCRdb copy is limited to in-frame clones, with some not included. Of about 69,000 clones in the sample, approximately 90% were seen once. No patient had autoimmune disease or received systemic immunosuppression. Trimming left V 0 bases short and J 0 bases short, with 9 bases between. CDR3 length: 16 amino acids. Germline CDR1 and CDR2: LNHNV and YYDKDF (reference sequence). The sequences come from CD4+ or CD8+ T cells sorted from blood, collected in a trial of the OX40 agonist ivuxolimab. This sequence was found in an adult with an advanced solid tumor such as melanoma, head and neck, liver or kidney cancer. The J gene is TRBJ1-3, the V gene TRBV15; no definite D call. CDR3 sequence (DNA): TGTGCCACCAGCAGAGAGAGGGAGAGCTCTGGAAACACCATATATTTT. Translation: CATSRERESSGNTIYF. Looking up the rest from reference TRBV15 and TRBJ1-3 gives the full variable domain: DAMVIQNPRYQVTQFGKPVTLSCSQTLNHNVMYWYQQKSSQAPKLLFHYYDKDFNNEADTPDNFQSRRPNTSFCFLDIRSPGLGDTAMYLCATSRERESSGNTIYFGEGSWLTVV.